This T cell receptor (beta chain) was identified in a study of blood T cell repertoires in COVID-19. Study context: PBMCs, B-cell-depleted T cells, or T cells were the source of the cDNA or gDNA that made up the material.

Germline assignment: CDR1 LGHNT and CDR2 FRNRAP. After removal of 6 bases from V and 6 bases from J, the junction contained 11 bases not matched to a gene. The CDR3 spans 17 residues. Original analysis: Amplification of reference gene primers was used by the study to estimate nucleated cell counts. Assay used: immunoSEQ multiplex PCR; TCRdb lists only in-frame clones, some missing. That table furnishes V, J and clone size, whereas the DNA furnished D and trimming. The sample consists of more than 20,000 clones, about 89% of them appearing once. Specimen: peripheral blood. The sequence was obtained from a human donor with active COVID-19. The donor label of this sample is uncertain. V and J are TRBV12-5 and TRBJ2-1, with 13 nucleotides matching TRBD2. The CDR3 nucleotides are TGTGCTAGTGGCCTCGGGACTAGCGGGACCCCTTTCAATGAGCAGTTCTTC. Translating gives CASGLGTSGTPFNEQFF.